The clone carrying this TCR beta chain has just a few counts. The antigen remains unidentified. This sample stems from a study of CD8 T cells in ankylosing spondylitis. Broader study findings: Past studies reported some motif variants in reactive arthritis synovial fluid and blood. In ankylosing spondylitis patients, matched synovial fluid reportedly showed significant enrichment of disease-linked clones. One TCR beta motif, made up of eight or nine highly homologous variants, appeared characteristic of ankylosing spondylitis blood.

V lost 4 bases and J 10 bases, leaving 18 bases between the germline ends. This CDR3 region has 14 residues. Germline V gives CDR1 SGHKS, CDR2 YYEKEE (reference sequence). Each TCR beta library was made by quantitative 5'-RACE that incorporated molecular barcodes. TCRdb re-called the 5' RACE reads through MiXCR, storing one row per CDR3 protein. This table has about 750,000 distinct CDR3 sequences, around 20% appearing once. The receptor was isolated from a male donor with ankylosing spondylitis. The specimen was blood, either unsorted or a sorted T cell fraction (not recorded which). V usage is TRBV5-5 and J usage is TRBJ2-1; D perhaps matches TRBD2 (5 bases). Written as DNA, the CDR3 is TGTGCCAGCAGCCCCTGGACTTATGCGAACGAGCAGTTCTTC. It is translated as CASSPWTYANEQFF.